What follows are 7 T cell receptor beta chains derived from one specimen sequenced in a study of beta chain features in type 1 diabetes (dated by TCRdb to 2016 to 2019). For these TCRs, the target antigens are not known. Libraries were made using the immunoSEQ multiplex PCR assay. All of the isolated RNA was reverse transcribed with the High Capacity cDNA Reverse Transcription Kit, so expressed TCRB transcripts were sequenced. TCRdb took over this immuneACCESS table, retaining in-frame rearrangements with V and J assigned. Such tables are incomplete; in checked studies, under half of the missing clones stem from an unresolved V gene, and the remainder is unexplained. The table for this sample lists 310,000 or so clones; about a tenth of them were counted only once. The ten biggest clones cover 0.95% to 1.1% of the sample. Summary of the overall study and its limitations: A moderate but significant shortening of TCRB CDR3 length was observed in type 1 diabetes patients in all four CD4+ subsets.

Material: central memory CD4+ T cells from blood. All receptors derive from a man younger than 45 with type 1 diabetes.

V usage is TRBV6-5 and J usage is TRBJ1-1; the D gene is possibly TRBD1 (5 bases). The V end lost 4 bases, the J end lost 7 bases, and 13 bases lay between the germline ends. This CDR3 comprises 13 residues. The germline V gene encodes CDR1 MNHEY and CDR2 SVGAGI. The CDR3 coding sequence is TGTGCCAGCAGTTGGAGGGACGGGGGTGAAGCTTTCTTT. Protein product: CASSWRDGGEAFF.

This clone has more than one count but fewer than ten. This chain links TRBV30 with TRBJ1-1; 10 bases map to TRBD1. The CDR3 runs 15 residues. In germline, CDR1 is GTSNPN, CDR2 SVGIG (reference sequence). V was pared by 3 bases and J by 5 bases, with 9 bases of the junction left unmatched. CDR3 nucleotide sequence: TGTGCCTGGAGCCTCCGGACAGGGGGTTGGACTGAAGCTTTCTTT. It yields the protein CAWSLRTGGWTEAFF.

The genes are TRBV19 and TRBJ2-7; no firm D call. This CDR3 is 13 amino acids long. V lost 5 bases and J 6 bases, leaving 14 bases between the germline ends. The V gene's germline CDR1 is LNHDA and CDR2 SQIVND (reference sequence). The CDR3 loop reads CASSPHQLSEQYF. CDR3 nucleotides: TGTGCCAGTAGTCCCCATCAACTAAGCGAGCAGTACTTC.

This clone was observed a handful of times. The V gene is TRBV19, the J gene TRBJ2-7; possibly TRBD1 for D (6 bases). Germline assignment: CDR1 LNHDA and CDR2 SQIVND (reference sequence). Trimming took off 4 bases at V and 1 base at J, with 11 bases between the two ends. This CDR3 spans 14 amino acids. The CDR3 loop is CASSNGGQSYEQYF. For the CDR3, the DNA is TGTGCCAGTAGTAACGGAGGACAGTCCTACGAGCAGTACTTC.

This clone came up a few times. This rearrangement joins TRBV11-2 to TRBJ2-5; 11 positions match TRBD2. The CDR3 contains 15 residues. Germline values: CDR1 SGHAT, CDR2 FQNNGV. Unmatched junction bases numbered 5, after V lost 8 bases and J lost 0 bases. As DNA, the CDR3 is TGTGCCAGCGGCCGACTAGCGGGGTACCAAGAGACCCAGTACTTC. Encoded protein: CASGRLAGYQETQYF.

This rearrangement joins TRBV5-4 to TRBJ2-7; no reliable D call. V lost 0 bases and J lost 4, with 11 bases in between. The CDR3 has 14 amino acids. Per germline, CDR1 SGHNT and CDR2 YYREEE (reference sequence). The chain's CDR3 is CASSLVAAAYEQYF. Written as DNA, the CDR3 is TGTGCCAGCAGCTTGGTGGCAGCTGCATACGAGCAGTACTTC.

This clone was observed a handful of times. The chain is built from TRBV9 and TRBJ2-4, with 13 bases identical to TRBD2. CDR1 and CDR2 from the germline V gene are SGDLS and YYNGEE. The CDR3 runs 19 residues. V lost 4 bases, J lost 0 bases, and 10 bases stayed unmatched. The CDR3 loop reads CASSKDGLAGDIAKNIQYF. For the CDR3, the DNA is TGTGCCAGCAGCAAAGACGGACTAGCGGGGGATATAGCCAAAAACATTCAGTACTTC.